The 7 T cell receptor beta chains reported below all come from one sample, sequenced in a study of T cells after yellow fever vaccination (dated by TCRdb to the late 2010s). The treatment or condition label for this specimen denotes: live attenuated yellow fever vaccine strain. Receptor amplification or capture employed 5' RACE. TCRdb shows the sequencer as Illumina HiSeq 2500. TCRdb ran its own pipeline on the public reads, namely fastp trimming at Q25 and MiXCR clone calling, and kept in-frame beta chains. Rows matching on CDR3 protein sequence are summarized as one entry with the most common DNA and genes. Present in this sample are 360,000 or so distinct CDR3 sequences, around 10% of which were seen just once. The ten largest clones take up roughly 18% of the sample. The source material was PBMCs, sampled on the day of the first yellow fever vaccination. The receptor source for this set is a man aged 18 to 29 who received the YFV17D yellow fever vaccine.

This clonotype has a handful of counts. The chain uses TRBV4-1 and TRBJ2-2; D tentatively reads TRBD1 or TRBD2 (7 bases each). Germline CDR1 and CDR2: MGHRA and YSYEKL. The CDR3 covers 16 residues. V gave up 4 bases and J gave up 5 bases, with 17 bases separating them. The CDR3 DNA follows: TGCGCCAGCAGCCCCAGGGGGGGGGTTTCGACCGGGGAGCTGTTTTTT. It specifies CASSPRGGVSTGELFF.

This rearrangement joins TRBV9 to TRBJ1-6, with no clear D. Trimming left V 0 bases short and J 14 bases short, with 12 bases between. In germline, CDR1 is SGDLS, CDR2 YYNGEE. This CDR3 has 13 residues. The CDR3 sequence is CASSVALVSTLHF. The CDR3 region has the DNA TGTGCCAGCAGCGTAGCCCTAGTGAGCACCCTCCACTTT.

This clonotype was counted between two and nine times. The chain has TRBV5-1 and TRBJ1-6, with 10 bases matching TRBD1. V lost 1 base to trimming and J lost 10 bases; unmatched junction nucleotides: 5. This CDR3 region has 15 residues. The germline V gene encodes CDR1 SGHRS and CDR2 YFSETQ. The CDR3 loop reads CASSLTPGQGSPLHF. DNA of the CDR3: TGCGCCAGCAGCTTGACTCCGGGACAGGGGTCACCCCTCCACTTT. The full variable domain, completed using reference TRBV5-1 and TRBJ1-6, is KAGVTQTPRYLIKTRGQQVTLSCSPISGHRSVSWYQQTPGQGLQFLFEYFSETQRNKGNFPGRFSGRQFSNSRSEMNVSTLELGDSALYLCASSLTPGQGSPLHFGNGTRLTVT.

This clonotype was found a few times. The rearrangement joins TRBV9 to TRBJ2-1; TRBD1 might be the D (5 bases). V lost 0 bases and J lost 15, with 19 bases in between. The CDR3 runs 14 residues. Germline V gives CDR1 SGDLS, CDR2 YYNGEE. CDR3 residues: CASSVDIGANLPFF. CDR3 DNA: TGTGCCAGCAGCGTAGACATAGGGGCCAATCTCCCGTTCTTC.

The sample holds a few counts of this clonotype. The chain combines TRBV6-6 with TRBJ1-1, with D possibly being TRBD1 (6 bases). The length of the CDR3 is 11 residues. CDR1 is MNHNY and CDR2 is SVGAGI in the germline V gene (reference sequence). The V gene lost 7 bases and the J gene lost 9 bases, with 12 bases spanning the gap. CDR3 nucleotide sequence: TGTGCCAGCACCATGGGGGGGCAAGCTTTCTTT. Translating it yields CASTMGGQAFF.

This clonotype has only a few counts. The chain employs TRBV7-9 and TRBJ2-4; D call uncertain. Trimming cost V 3 bases and J 2 bases, with 8 bases left between them. Germline lookup yields CDR1 SEHNR and CDR2 FQNEAQ (reference sequence). The CDR3 runs to 14 residues. The CDR3 protein is CASSLSGSKNIQYF. The CDR3 DNA reads TGTGCCAGCAGCTTGTCCGGCTCCAAAAACATTCAGTACTTC.

The V gene is TRBV19, the J gene TRBJ2-3, with a weak D call TRBD2 (5 bases). The CDR3 spans 13 residues. The V end was cut by 3 bases, the J end by 6 bases, with 10 bases between. Germline CDR1 is LNHDA and CDR2 is SQIVND (reference sequence). For the CDR3, the DNA is TGTGCCAGTAGTATTGGTCCGGGGGATACGCAGTATTTT. Protein: CASSIGPGDTQYF.